The clone carrying this T cell receptor beta chain turned up a few times. Its antigen is as yet unknown. The CDR3 sequence is 14 residues long. CDR1 is MDHEN and CDR2 is SYDVKM in the germline V gene. V was cut by 6 bases and J by 4 bases, with 10 bases left in between. Investigators spread the genomic DNA of each subset evenly over several immunoSEQ plates. The data were produced by immunoSEQ multiplex PCR, yet TCRdb's version contains in-frame clones alone and is incomplete. The sample yields about 340,000 clones, more than 60% seen once. These data belong to a study of shared clonotypes between healthy human individuals. Study in general: Each donor contributed plates that comprised three CD4 naive, three CD4 memory, two CD8 naive and one CD8 memory. Study-level results: Non-shared clonotypes had lower generation probabilities than clonotypes shared by all four sorted-subset donors.

Each of the donors was a healthy adult who was HIV-negative and had not had a recent acute infection or vaccination. The clonotype originates from a man aged 30 to 39 in good health. The chain uses TRBV28 and TRBJ2-6; D not certain. Sequenced material: memory CD4+ T cells sorted from blood. Specified subset: CD45RA-negative fraction. In DNA, the CDR3 is TGTGCCAGCAGGACGTTCAACGGGGCCAACGTCCTGACTTTC. It is translated as CASRTFNGANVLTF.